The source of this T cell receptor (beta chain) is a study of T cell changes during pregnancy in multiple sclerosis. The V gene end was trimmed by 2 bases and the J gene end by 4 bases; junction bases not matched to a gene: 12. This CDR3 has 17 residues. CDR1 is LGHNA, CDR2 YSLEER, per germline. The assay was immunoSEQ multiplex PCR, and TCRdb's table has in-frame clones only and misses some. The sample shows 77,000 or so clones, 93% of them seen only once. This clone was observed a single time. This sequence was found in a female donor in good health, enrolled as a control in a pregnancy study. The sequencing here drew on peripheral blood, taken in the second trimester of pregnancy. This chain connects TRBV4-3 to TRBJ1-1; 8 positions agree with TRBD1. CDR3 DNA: TGCGCCAGCAGCCAAAGACACGGGACAGGAGGAGGCACTGAAGCTTTCTTT. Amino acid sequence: CASSQRHGTGGGTEAFF.